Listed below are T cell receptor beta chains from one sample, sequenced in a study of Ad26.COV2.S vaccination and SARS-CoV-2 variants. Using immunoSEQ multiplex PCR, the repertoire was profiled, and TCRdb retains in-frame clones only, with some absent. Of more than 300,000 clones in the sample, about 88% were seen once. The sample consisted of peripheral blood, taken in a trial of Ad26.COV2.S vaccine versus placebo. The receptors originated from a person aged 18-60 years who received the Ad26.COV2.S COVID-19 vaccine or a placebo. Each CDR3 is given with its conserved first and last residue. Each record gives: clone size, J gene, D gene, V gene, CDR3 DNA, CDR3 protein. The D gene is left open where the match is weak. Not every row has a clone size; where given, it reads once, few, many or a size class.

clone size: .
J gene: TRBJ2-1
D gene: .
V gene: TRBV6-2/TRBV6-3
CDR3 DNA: TGTGCCAGCAGTTACTCTGAGTTCTCCTACAATGAGCAGTTCTTC
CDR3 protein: CASSYSEFSYNEQFF

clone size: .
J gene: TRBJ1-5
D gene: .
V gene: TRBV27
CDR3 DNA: TGTGCCAGCAGCCCGAGGTCCGCGGATCAGCCCCAGCATTTT
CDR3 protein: CASSPRSADQPQHF

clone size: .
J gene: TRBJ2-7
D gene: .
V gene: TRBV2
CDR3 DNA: TGTGCCAGCAGTGAAAGGATTCGAGGAGAGCAGTACTTC
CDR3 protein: CASSERIRGEQYF

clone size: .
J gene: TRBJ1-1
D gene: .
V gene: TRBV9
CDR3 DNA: TGTGCCAGCAGCGTAGCCCCCCTGGAGAACACTGAAGCTTTCTTT
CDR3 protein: CASSVAPLENTEAFF

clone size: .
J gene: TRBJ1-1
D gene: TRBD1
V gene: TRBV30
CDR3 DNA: TGTGCCTGGATTCAGACAGGGGGCTTTGAAGCTTTCTTT
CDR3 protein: CAWIQTGGFEAFF

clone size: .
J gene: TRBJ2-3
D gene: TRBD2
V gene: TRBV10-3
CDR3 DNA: TGTGCCAACGGGGGGGCTACAGATACGCAGTATTTT
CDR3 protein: CANGGATDTQYF

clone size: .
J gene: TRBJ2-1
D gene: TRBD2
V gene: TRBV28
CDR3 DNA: TGTGCCAGCAGTAGTCAAGGACTAGGTTACAATGAGCAGTTCTTC
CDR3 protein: CASSSQGLGYNEQFF

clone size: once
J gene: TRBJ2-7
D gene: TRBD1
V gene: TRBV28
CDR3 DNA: TGTGCCAGCAGACCTGGACAGGTACAGTCCTACGAGCAGTACTTC
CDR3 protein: CASRPGQVQSYEQYF

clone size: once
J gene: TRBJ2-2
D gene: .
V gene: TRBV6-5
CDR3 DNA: TGTGCCAGCAGTTACGGCCGAAAGGGAGACACCGGGGAGCTGTTTTTT
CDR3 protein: CASSYGRKGDTGELFF

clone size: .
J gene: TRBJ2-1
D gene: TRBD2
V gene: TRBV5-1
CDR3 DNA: TGCGCCAGCAGCCCTAGCGGGAGGCTTTGGGATGAGCAGTTCTTC
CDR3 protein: CASSPSGRLWDEQFF

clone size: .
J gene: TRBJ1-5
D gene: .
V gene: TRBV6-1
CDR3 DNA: TGTGCCAGCAGTGAAGGGGGGCCGAGCAATCAGCCCCAGCATTTT
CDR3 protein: CASSEGGPSNQPQHF

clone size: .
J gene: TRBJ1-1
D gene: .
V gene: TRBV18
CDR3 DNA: TGTGCCAGCTCACCACAGGTCGCTGAAGCTTTCTTT
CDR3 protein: CASSPQVAEAFF

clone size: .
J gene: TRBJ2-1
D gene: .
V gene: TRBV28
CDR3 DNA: TGTGCCAGCAATCCTGCAGGAAGCTCCTACAATGAGCAGTTCTTC
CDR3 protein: CASNPAGSSYNEQFF

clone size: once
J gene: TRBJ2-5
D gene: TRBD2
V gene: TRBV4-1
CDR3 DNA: TGCGCCAGCAGTTTCGGCGGCGGGGGTCAAGAGACCCAGTACTTC
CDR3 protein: CASSFGGGGQETQYF

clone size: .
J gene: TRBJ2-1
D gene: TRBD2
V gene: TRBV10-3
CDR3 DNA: TGTGCCATCAGTGAGCCAACTAGCGGGAGAAGCGATGAGCAGTTCTTC
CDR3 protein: CAISEPTSGRSDEQFF

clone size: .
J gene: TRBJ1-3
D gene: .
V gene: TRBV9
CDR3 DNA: TGTGCCAGCAGCGCCAGGTACTCTGGAAACACCATATATTTT
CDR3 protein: CASSARYSGNTIYF

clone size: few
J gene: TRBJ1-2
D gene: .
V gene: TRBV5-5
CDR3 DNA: TGTGCCAGCAGCTTGGAGAGCACAGCTAACTATGGCTACACCTTC
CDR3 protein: CASSLESTANYGYTF

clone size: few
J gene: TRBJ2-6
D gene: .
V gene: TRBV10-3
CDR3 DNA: TGTGCCATCAGGGAAGGACATGGGGCCAACGTCCTGACTTTC
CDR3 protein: CAIREGHGANVLTF

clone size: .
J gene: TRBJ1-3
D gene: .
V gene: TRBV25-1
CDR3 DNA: TGTGCCAGCAGTGTGCAAGGGGTCTCTGGAAACACCATATATTTT
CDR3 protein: CASSVQGVSGNTIYF

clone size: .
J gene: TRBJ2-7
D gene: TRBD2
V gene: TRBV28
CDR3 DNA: TGTGCCAGCAGTTTAGGGATAGCGGGTGACGAGCAGTACTTC
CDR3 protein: CASSLGIAGDEQYF

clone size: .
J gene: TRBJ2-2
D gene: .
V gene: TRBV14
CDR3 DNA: TGTGCCAGCAGCCTATCCCCTTACACCGGGGAGCTGTTTTTT
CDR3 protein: CASSLSPYTGELFF

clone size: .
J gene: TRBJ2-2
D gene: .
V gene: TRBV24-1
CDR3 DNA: TGTGCCACCAGTGATTTTGGGGGGATGAACACCGGGGAGCTGTTTTTT
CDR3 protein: CATSDFGGMNTGELFF

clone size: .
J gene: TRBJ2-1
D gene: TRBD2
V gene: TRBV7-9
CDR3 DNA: TGTGCCAGCAGCTTAGTAGCGGGAGGGTACAATGAGCAGTTCTTC
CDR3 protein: CASSLVAGGYNEQFF

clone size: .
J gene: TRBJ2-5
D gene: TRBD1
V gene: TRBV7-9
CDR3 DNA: TGTGCCAGCAGCTTAAAGGGGACAGGGACCCACTTAGAGACCCAGTACTTC
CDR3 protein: CASSLKGTGTHLETQYF

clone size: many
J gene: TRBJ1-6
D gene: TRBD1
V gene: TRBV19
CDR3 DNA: TGTGCCAGTAGACCTCCGACAGGGGGTTTTACGGCACCCCTCCACTTT
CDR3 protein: CASRPPTGGFTAPLHF

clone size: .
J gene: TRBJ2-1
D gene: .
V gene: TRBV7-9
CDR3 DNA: TGTGCCAGCAGCCCCCATGGACAGTATGAGCAGTTCTTC
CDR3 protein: CASSPHGQYEQFF

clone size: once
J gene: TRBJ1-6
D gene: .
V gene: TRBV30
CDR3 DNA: TGTGCCTGGACCCCAGACGGGCAGTTAAACTCACCCCTCCACTTT
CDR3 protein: CAWTPDGQLNSPLHF

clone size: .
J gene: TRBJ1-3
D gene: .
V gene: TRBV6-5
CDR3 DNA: TGTGCCAGCAGTTACTCGAAGGCAGGACGGAACACCATATATTTT
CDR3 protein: CASSYSKAGRNTIYF

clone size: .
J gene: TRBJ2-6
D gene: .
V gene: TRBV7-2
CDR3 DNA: TGTGCCAGCAGCATCCAGCGTGGGGGTTTCTCTGGGGCCAACGTCCTGACTTTC
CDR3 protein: CASSIQRGGFSGANVLTF

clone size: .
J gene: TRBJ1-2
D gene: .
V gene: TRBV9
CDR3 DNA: TGTGCCAGCAGCGGGGAACCACAGGGTTACGGCTACACCTTC
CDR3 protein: CASSGEPQGYGYTF

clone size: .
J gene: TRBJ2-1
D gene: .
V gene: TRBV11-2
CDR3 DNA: TGTGCCAGCAGCTTAGATAGGGGAGATGAGCAGTTCTTC
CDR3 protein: CASSLDRGDEQFF

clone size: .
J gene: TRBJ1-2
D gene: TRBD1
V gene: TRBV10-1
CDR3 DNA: TGCGCCAGCAGTGAGTCCTCGACAGGGGGTAGGAATGGCTACACCTTC
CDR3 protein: CASSESSTGGRNGYTF